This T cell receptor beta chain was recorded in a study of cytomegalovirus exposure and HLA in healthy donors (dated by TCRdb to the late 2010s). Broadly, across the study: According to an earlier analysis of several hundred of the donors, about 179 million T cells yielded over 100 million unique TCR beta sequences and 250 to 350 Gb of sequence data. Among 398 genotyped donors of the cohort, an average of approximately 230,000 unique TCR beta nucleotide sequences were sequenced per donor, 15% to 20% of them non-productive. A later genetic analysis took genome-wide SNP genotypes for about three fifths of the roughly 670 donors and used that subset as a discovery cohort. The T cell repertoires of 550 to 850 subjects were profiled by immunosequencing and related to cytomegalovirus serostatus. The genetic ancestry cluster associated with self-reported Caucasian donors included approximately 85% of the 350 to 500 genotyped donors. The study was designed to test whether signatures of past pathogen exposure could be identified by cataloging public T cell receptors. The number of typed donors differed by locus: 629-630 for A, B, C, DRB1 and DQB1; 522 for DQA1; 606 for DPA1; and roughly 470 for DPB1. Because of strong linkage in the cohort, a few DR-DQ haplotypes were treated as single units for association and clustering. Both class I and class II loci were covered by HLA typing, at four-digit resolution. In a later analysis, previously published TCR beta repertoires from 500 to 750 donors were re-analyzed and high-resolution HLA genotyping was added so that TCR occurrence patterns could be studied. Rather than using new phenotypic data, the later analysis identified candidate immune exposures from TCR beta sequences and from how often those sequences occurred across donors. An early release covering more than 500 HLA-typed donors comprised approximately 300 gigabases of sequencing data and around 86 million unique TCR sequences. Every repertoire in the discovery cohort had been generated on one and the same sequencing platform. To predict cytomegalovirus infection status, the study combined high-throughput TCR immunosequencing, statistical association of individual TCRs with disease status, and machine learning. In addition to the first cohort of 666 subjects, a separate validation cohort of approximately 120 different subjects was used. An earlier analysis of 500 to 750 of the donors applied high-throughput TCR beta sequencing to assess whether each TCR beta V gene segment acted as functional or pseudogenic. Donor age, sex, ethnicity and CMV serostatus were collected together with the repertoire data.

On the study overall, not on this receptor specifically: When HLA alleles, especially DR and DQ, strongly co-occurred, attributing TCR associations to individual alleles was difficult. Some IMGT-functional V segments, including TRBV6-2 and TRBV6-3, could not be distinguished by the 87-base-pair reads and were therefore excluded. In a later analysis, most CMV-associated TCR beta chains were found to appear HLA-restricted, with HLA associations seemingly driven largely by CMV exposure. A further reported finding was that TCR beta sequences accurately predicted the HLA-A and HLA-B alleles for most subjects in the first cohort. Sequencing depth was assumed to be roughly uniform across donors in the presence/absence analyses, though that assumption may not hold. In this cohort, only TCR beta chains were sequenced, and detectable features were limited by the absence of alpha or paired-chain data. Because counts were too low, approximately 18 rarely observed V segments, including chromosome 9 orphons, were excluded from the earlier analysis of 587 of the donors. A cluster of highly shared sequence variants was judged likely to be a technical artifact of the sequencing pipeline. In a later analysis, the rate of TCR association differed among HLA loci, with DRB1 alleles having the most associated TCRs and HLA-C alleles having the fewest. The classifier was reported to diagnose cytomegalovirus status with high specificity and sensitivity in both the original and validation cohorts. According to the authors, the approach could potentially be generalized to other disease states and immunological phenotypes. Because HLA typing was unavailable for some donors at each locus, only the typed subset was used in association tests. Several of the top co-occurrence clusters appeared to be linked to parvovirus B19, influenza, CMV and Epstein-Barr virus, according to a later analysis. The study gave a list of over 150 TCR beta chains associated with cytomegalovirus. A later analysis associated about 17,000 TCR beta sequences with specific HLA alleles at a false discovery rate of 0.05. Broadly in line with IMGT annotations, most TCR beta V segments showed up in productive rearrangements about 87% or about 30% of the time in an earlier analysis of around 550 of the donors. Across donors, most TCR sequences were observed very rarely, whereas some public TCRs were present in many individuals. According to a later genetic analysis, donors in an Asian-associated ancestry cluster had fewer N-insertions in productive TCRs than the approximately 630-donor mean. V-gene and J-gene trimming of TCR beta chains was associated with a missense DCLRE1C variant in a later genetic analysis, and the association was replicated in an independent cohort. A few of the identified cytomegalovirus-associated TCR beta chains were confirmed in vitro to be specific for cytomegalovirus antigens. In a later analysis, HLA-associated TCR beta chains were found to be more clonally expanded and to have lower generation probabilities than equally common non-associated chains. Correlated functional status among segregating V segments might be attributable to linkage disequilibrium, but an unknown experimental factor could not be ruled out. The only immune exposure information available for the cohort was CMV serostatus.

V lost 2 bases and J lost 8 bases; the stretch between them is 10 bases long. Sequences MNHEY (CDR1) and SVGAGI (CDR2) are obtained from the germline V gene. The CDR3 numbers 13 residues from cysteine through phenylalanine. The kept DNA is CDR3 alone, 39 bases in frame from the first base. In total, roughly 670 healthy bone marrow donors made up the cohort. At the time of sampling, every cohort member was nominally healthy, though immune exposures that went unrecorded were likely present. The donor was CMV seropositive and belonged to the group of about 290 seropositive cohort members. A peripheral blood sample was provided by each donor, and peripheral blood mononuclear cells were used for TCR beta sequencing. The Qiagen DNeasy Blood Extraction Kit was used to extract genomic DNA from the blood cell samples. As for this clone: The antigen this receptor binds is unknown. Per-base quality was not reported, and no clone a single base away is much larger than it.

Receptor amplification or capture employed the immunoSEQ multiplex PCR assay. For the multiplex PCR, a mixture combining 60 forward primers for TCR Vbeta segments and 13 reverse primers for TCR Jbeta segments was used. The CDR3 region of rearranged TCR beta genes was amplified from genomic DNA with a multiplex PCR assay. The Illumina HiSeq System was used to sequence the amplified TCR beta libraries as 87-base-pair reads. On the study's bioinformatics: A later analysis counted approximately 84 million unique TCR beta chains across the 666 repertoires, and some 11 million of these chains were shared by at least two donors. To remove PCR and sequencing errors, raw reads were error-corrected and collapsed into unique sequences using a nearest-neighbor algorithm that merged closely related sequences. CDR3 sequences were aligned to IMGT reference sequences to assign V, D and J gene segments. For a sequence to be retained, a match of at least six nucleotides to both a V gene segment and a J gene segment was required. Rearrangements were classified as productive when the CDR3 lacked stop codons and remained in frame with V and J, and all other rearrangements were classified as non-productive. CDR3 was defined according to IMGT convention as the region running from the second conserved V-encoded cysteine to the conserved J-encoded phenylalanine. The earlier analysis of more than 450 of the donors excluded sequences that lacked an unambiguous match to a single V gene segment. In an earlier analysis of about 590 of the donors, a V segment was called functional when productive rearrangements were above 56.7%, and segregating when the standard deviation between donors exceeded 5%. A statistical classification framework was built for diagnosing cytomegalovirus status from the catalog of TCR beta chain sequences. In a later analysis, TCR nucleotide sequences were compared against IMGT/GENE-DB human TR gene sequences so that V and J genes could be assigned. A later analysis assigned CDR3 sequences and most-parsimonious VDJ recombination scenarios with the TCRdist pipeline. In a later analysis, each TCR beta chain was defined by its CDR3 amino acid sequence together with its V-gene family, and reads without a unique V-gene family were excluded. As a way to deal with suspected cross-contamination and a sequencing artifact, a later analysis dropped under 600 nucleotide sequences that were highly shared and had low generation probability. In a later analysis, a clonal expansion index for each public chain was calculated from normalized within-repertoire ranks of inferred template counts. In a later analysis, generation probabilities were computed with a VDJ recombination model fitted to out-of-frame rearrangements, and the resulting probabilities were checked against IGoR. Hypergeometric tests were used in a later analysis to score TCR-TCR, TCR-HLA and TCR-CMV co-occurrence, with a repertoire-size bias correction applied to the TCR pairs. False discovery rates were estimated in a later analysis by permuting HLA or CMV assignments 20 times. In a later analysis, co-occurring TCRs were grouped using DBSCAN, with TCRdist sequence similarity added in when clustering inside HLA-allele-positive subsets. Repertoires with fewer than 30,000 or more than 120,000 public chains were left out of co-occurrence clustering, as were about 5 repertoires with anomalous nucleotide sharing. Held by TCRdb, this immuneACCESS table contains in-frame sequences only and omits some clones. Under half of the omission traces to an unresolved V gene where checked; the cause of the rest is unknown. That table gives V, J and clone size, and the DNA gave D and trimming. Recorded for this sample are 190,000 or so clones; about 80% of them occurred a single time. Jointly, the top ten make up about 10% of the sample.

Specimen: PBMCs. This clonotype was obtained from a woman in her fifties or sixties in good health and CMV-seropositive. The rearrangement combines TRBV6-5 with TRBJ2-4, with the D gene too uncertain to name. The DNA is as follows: TGTGCCAGCAGTTACGGGCCAAAGGACATTCAGTACTTC. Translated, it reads CASSYGPKDIQYF.